This TCR beta chain derives from a study of vaccination and CD4 T cells after COVID-19. As for the study in general: Stimulation of cells relied on overlapping spike peptides derived from SARS-CoV-2, HCoV-NL63, HCoV-OC43 and HCoV-229E. Cultures acting as controls obtained a CEFX pool, an HIV-1 Nef pool, or no peptide.

Described treatment: approximately 9-day PBMC culture with coronavirus spike peptide pools or control peptides (ViraFEST assay). TCR sequencing followed the expansion of antigen-specific T cells with peptide pools in ViraFEST. Sequencing of cultured CD4+ T cell DNA used the Oncomine TCR Beta short-read assay. Investigators obtained genomic DNA by extraction from cultured CD4+ T cells. A single record per CDR3 protein comes from TCRdb applying MiXCR to the PCR reads. In the table there are about 26,000 distinct CDR3 sequences, 40% to 55% of which are singletons. In regard to this clonotype: What it binds is not known.

V shed 1 base and J shed 0 bases, with 10 bases lying between them. Per germline, CDR1 LGHDT and CDR2 YNNKEL (reference sequence). The length of the CDR3 is 15 residues. The chain is built from TRBV3-1 and TRBJ2-7; the D gene is possibly TRBD2 (6 bases). The sequencing here drew on CD4+ T cells from blood, cultured in vitro, taken before SARS-CoV-2 vaccination. The sequence was collected from a human donor who received a COVID-19 vaccine. CDR3 loop: CASSQGGASSYEQYF. The CDR3 nucleotides are TGTGCCAGCAGCCAAGGCGGGGCAAGCTCCTACGAGCAGTACTTC.